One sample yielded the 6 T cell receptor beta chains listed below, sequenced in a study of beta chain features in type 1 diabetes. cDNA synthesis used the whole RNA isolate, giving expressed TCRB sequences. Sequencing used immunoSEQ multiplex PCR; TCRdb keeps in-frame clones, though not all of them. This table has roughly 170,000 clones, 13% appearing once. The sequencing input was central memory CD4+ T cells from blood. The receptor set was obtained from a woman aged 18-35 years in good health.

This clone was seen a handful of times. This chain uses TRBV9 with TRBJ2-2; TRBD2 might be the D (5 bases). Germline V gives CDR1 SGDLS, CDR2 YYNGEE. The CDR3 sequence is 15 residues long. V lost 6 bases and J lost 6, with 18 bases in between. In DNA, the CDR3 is TGTGCCAGCACCCCAACCCCGAGGGAGTCCGGGGAGCTGTTTTTT. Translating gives CASTPTPRESGELFF.

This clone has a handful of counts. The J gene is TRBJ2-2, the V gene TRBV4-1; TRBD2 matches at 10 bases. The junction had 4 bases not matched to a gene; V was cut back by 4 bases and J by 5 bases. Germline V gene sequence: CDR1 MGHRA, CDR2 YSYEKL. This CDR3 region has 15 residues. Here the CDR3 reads CASSRAGGQTGELFF. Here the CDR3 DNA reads TGCGCCAGCAGCCGAGCGGGAGGGCAGACCGGGGAGCTGTTTTTT.

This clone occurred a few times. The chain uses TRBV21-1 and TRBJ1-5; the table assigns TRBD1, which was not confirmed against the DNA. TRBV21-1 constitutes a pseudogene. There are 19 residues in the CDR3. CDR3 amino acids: CASSKGWDSDAISNQPQHF. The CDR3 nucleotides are TGTGCCAGCAGCAAAGGGTGGGACAGCGATGCGATTAGCAATCAGCCCCAGCATTTT.

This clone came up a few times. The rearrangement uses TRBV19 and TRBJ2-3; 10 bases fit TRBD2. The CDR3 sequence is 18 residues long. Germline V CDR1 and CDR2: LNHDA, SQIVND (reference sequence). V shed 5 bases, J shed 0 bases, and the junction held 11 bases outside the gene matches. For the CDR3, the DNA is TGTGCCAGTAGTCCGGGACTAGCGCAAGTCCGAAGCACAGATACGCAGTATTTT. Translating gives CASSPGLAQVRSTDTQYF.

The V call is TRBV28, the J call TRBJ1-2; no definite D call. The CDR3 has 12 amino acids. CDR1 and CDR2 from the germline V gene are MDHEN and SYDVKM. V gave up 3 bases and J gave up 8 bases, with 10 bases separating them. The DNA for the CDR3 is TGTGCCAGCAGTTTGGCGGGATCCGGCTACACCTTC. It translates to CASSLAGSGYTF.

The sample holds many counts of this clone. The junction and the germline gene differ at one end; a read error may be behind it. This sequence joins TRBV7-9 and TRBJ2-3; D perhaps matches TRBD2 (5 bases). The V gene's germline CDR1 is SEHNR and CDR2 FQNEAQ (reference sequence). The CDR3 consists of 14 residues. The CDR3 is CASSLAQATDTQYF. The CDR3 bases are TGTGCCAGCAGTTTAGCGCAAGCCACAGATACGCAGTATTTT.